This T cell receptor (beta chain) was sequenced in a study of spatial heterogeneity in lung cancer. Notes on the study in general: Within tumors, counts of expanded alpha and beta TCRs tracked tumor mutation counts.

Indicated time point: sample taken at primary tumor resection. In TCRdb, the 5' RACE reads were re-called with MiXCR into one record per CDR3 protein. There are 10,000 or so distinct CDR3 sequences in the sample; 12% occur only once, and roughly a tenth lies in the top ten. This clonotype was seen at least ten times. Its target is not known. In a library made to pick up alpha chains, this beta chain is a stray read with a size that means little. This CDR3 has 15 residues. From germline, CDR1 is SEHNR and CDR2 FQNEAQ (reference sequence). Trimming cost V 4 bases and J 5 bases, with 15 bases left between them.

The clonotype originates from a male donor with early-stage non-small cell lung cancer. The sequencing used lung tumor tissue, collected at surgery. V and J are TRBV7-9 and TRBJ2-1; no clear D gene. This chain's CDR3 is CASSSPERPNNEQFF. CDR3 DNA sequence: TGTGCCAGCAGCTCGCCGGAAAGGCCAAACAATGAGCAGTTCTTC. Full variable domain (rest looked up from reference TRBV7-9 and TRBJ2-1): DTGVSQNPRHKITKRGQNVTFRCDPISEHNRLYWYRQTLGQGPEFLTYFQNEAQLEKSRLLSDRFSAERPKGSFSTLEIQRTEQGDSAMYLCASSSPERPNNEQFFGPGTRLTVL.